This T cell receptor (beta chain) emerged from a study of OX40 agonist ivuxolimab in advanced cancers. Any history of autoimmune disease or systemic immunosuppression disqualified patients. Only in-frame clones appear in the TCRdb table, and some are missing; sequencing was by immunoSEQ multiplex PCR. The data contain over 15,000 clones, approximately 85% of them singletons. The receptor was isolated from an adult with an advanced solid tumor such as melanoma, head and neck, liver or kidney cancer. The source was CD4+ or CD8+ T cells sorted from blood, collected in a trial of the OX40 agonist ivuxolimab.

CDR3 DNA: TGCAGCGTTGAGGGGGTAAACACCGGGGAGCTGTTTTTT. Encoded protein: CSVEGVNTGELFF. V and J are TRBV29-1 and TRBJ2-2, with D possibly being TRBD1 or TRBD2 (5 bases each). Germline CDR1 and CDR2: SQVTM and ANQGSEA. The CDR3 is 13 residues long. V gave up 3 bases and J gave up 2 bases, with 7 bases separating them.